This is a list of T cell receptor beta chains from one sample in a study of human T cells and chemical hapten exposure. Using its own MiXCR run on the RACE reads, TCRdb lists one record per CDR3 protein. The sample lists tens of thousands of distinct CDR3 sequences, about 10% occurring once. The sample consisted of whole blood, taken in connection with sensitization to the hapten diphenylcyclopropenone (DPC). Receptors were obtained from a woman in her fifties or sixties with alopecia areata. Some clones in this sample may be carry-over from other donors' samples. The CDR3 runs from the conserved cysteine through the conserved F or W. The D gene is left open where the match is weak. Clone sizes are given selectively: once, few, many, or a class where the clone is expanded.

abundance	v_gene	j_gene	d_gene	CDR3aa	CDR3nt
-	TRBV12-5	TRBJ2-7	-	CASGSVGGQYDEQYF	TGTGCTAGTGGCTCCGTAGGAGGACAATACGACGAGCAGTACTTC
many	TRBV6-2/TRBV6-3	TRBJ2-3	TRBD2	CASSFPLIAGGSTDTQYF	TGTGCCAGCAGTTTCCCGCTGATAGCGGGGGGGAGCACAGATACGCAGTATTTT
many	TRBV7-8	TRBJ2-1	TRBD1	CASSPRTGMSSYNEQFF	TGTGCCAGCAGCCCCCGGACAGGGATGAGCTCCTACAATGAGCAGTTCTTC
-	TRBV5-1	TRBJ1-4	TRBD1	CASSGRTGRSEKLFF	TGCGCCAGCAGCGGACGGACAGGGAGGTCGGAAAAACTGTTTTTT
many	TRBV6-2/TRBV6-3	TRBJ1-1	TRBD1	CASSYFRGAEAFF	TGTGCCAGCAGTTACTTCAGGGGGGCTGAAGCTTTCTTT
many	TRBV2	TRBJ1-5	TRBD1	CASSEPGQGLGPQHF	TGTGCCAGCAGTGAACCCGGACAGGGACTAGGGCCCCAGCATTTT
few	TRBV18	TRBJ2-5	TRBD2	CASSPELAAMKETQYF	TGTGCCAGCTCACCAGAGCTAGCGGCCATGAAAGAGACCCAGTACTTC
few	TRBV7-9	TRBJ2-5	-	CASSRRETQYF	TGTGCCAGCAGCCGAAGAGAGACCCAGTACTTC
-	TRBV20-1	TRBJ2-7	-	CSAYAEATGVYEQYF	TGCAGTGCTTATGCTGAGGCTACTGGGGTCTACGAGCAGTACTTC
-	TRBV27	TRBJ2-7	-	CASSLTRQVWSEQYF	TGTGCCAGCAGTCTGACCCGACAGGTCTGGAGCGAGCAGTACTTC
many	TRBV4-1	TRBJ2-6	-	CASSQAPDGANVLTF	TGCGCCAGCAGCCAGGCCCCCGATGGGGCCAACGTCCTGACTTTC
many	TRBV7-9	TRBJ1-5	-	CASSLGLNQPQHF	TGTGCCAGCAGCCTGGGACTCAATCAGCCCCAGCATTTT
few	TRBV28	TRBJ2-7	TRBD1	CASRVKDGTVYEQYF	TGTGCCAGCAGGGTGAAAGACGGGACAGTCTACGAGCAGTACTTC
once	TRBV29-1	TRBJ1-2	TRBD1	CSVTLRDRVSDGYTF	TGCAGCGTTACCTTGCGGGACAGGGTTAGCGATGGCTACACCTTC
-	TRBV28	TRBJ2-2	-	CASSLSYGRPAATGELFF	TGTGCCAGCAGTTTGTCATACGGTCGGCCGGCGGCTACGGGGGAGCTGTTTTTT